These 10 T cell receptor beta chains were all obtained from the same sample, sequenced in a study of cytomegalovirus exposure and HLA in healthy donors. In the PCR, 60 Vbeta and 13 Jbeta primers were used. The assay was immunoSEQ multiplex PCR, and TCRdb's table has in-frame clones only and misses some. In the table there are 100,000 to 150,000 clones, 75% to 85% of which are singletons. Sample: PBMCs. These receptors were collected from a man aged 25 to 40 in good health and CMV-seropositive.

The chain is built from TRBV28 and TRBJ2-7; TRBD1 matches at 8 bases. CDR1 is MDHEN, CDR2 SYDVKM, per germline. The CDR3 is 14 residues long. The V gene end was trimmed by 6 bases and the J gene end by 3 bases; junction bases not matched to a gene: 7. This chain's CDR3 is CASRVTGASYEQYF. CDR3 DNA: TGTGCCAGCAGGGTGACAGGGGCCAGCTACGAGCAGTACTTC. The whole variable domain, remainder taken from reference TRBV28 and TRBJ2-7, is DVKVTQSSRYLVKRTGEKVFLECVQDMDHENMFWYRQDPGLGLRLIYFSYDVKMKEKGDIPEGYSVSREKKERFSLILESASTNQTSMYLCASRVTGASYEQYFGPGTRLTVT.

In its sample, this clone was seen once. The CDR3 nucleotides read TGTGCCAGCAGCTTCCAGGGACAGGGGGCTGAGACCCAGTACTTC. This encodes CASSFQGQGAETQYF. The chain joins TRBV9 to TRBJ2-5; 12 bases match TRBD1. Germline V gives CDR1 SGDLS, CDR2 YYNGEE. The CDR3 runs 15 residues. Unmatched junction bases numbered 6, after V lost 4 bases and J lost 5 bases.

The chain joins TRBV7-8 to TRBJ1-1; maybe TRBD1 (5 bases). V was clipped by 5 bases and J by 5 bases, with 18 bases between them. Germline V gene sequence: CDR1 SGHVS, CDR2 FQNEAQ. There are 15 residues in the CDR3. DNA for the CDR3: TGTGCCAGCAGCCTTCGGGGGGGGGTAATGACTGAAGCTTTCTTT. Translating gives CASSLRGGVMTEAFF.

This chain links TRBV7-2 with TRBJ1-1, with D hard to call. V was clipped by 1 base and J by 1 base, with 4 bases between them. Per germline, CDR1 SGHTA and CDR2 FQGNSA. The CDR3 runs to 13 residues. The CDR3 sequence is CASSLGQNTEAFF. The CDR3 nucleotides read TGTGCCAGCAGCTTAGGACAGAACACTGAAGCTTTCTTT. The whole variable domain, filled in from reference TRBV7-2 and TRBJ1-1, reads GAGVSQSPSNKVTEKGKDVELRCDPISGHTALYWYRQSLGQGLEFLIYFQGNSAPDKSGLPSDRFSAERTGGSVSTLTIQRTQQEDSAVYLCASSLGQNTEAFFGQGTRLTVV.

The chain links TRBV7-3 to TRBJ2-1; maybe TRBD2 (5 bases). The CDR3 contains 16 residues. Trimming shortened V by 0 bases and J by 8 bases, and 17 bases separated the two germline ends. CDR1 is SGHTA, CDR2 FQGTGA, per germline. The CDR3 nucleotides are TGTGCCAGCAGCTTAACGGGTGGCTCGACCGGGGATGAGCAGTTCTTC. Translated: CASSLTGGSTGDEQFF.

The CDR3 DNA reads as TGTGCCAGCAGTTACACAGGGAAGTCCTACGAGCAGTACTTC. It encodes CASSYTGKSYEQYF. The chain joins TRBV6-5 to TRBJ2-7; a weak D match, TRBD1 (6 bases). Trimming shortened V by 2 bases and J by 1 base, and 9 bases separated the two germline ends. From germline, CDR1 is MNHEY and CDR2 SVGAGI. This CDR3 contains 14 residues.

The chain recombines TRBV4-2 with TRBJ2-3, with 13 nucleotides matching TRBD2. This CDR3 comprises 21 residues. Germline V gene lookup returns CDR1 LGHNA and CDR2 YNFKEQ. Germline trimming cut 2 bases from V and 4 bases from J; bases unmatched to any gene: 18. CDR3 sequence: CASSQQTSGGAGGEAADTQYF. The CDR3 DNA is TGTGCCAGCAGCCAACAAACTAGCGGGGGGGCCGGGGGGGAAGCGGCAGATACGCAGTATTTT.

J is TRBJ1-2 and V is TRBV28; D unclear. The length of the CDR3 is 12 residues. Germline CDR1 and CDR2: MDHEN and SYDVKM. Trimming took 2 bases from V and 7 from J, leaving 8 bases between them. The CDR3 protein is CASSLVSSGYTF. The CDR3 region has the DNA TGTGCCAGCAGTTTAGTGTCCTCTGGCTACACCTTC.

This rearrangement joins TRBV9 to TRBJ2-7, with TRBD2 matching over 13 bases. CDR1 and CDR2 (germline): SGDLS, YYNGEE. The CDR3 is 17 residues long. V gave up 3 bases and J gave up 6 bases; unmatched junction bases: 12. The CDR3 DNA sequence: TGTGCCAGCAGCGCAGGGGGGACTAGCGGGGAAGGCGGCGAGCAGTACTTC. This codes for CASSAGGTSGEGGEQYF. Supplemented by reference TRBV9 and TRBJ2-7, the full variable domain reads DSGVTQTPKHLITATGQRVTLRCSPRSGDLSVYWYQQSLDQGLQFLIQYYNGEERAKGNILERFSAQQFPDLHSELNLSSLELGDSALYFCASSAGGTSGEGGEQYFGPGTRLTVT.

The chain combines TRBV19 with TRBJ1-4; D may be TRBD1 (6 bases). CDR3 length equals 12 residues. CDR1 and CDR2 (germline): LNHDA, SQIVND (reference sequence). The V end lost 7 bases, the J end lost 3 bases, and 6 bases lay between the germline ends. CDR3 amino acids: CASNRANEKLFF. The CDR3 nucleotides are TGTGCCAGTAACAGGGCTAATGAAAAACTGTTTTTT.